The clone carrying this TCR beta chain was recorded at least ten times. Its antigen is currently unknown. This sample was taken from a study of T-cell reconstitution after alpha-beta-depleted transplantation in children. General study points: Elevated TCRbeta diversity at day 60 was traced, in some patients, to surviving recipient T cells and thymic progenitors. As was reported, about two months after transplant, alpha-beta T cells came from several hundred expanded graft clones. One year post-transplant, T-cell counts and diversity were largely derived from T cells produced anew.

The junction had 13 bases not matched to a gene; V was cut back by 4 bases and J by 8 bases. The CDR3 totals 16 residues. Germline CDR1 is SGHTA and CDR2 is FQGNSA. Unique molecular identifiers tagged the TCRbeta library. MiXCR was run by TCRdb on the PCR reads, yielding one entry per CDR3 protein. The table records tens of thousands of distinct CDR3 sequences, 5% to 7% of them present only once. This sequence was found in a child younger than two who had a stem cell transplant for acute myeloid leukemia, so the T cells may come from the graft donor. The sample consisted of peripheral blood, taken 60 days after TCRalphabeta/CD19-depleted stem cell transplant. This chain joins TRBV7-2 and TRBJ2-1, with TRBD1 matching 8 bases. This CDR3 reads CASSYLGQGPHDEQFF. In nucleotides, the CDR3 is TGTGCCAGCAGCTACCTCGGACAGGGCCCTCATGATGAGCAGTTCTTC.